A single sample gave rise to the 2 T cell receptor beta chains below, sequenced in a study of cytomegalovirus exposure and HLA in healthy donors. PCR amplification relied on 60 Vbeta primers (plus 13 Jbeta primers). The repertoire was sequenced with immunoSEQ multiplex PCR; TCRdb's copy has only in-frame clones and lacks some. The sample holds 150,000 or so clones, roughly 74% seen once. Material for sequencing was PBMCs. These receptors originate from a man between 18 and 29 years old in good health and CMV-seronegative.

The gene calls are TRBV7-9 and TRBJ1-5; D might be TRBD1 (5 bases). The CDR3 contains 15 residues. Germline V gene data show CDR1 as SEHNR and CDR2 as FQNEAQ (reference sequence). Trimming shortened V by 4 bases and J by 1 base, and 11 bases separated the two germline ends. The DNA for the CDR3 is TGTGCCAGCAGCTCTAGTGGGGGGAGCAATCAGCCCCAGCATTTT. Its protein product is CASSSSGGSNQPQHF.

This clone was seen only once. This chain connects TRBV5-1 to TRBJ1-1, with 9 bases matching TRBD1. V trimming: 4 bases; J trimming: 6 bases; junction bases outside the gene matches: 10. This CDR3 has 15 amino acids. Per the germline V gene, CDR1 is SGHRS and CDR2 is YFSETQ. The CDR3: CASSREGQGTAEAFF. CDR3 sequence (DNA): TGCGCCAGCAGCCGGGAAGGACAGGGGACGGCTGAAGCTTTCTTT.